This record covers a single T cell receptor (beta chain). Its antigen is not known. Duplicate vials holding some 150,000 sorted CD8+ T cells per subset yielded the RNA. The V gene's germline CDR1 is SGHNT and CDR2 YYREEE (reference sequence). The CDR3 loop spans 15 amino acids. The data derive from a study of human CD8 memory T cell subsets. Study-level points and caveats: Repertoires of stem-like memory and precursor exhausted T cells showed minimal mutual overlap.

UMI-labeled 5' RACE generated the TCR beta libraries. TCRdb reworked the 5' RACE reads into one entry per CDR3 protein, no DNA. This repertoire includes around 7,500 distinct CDR3 sequences. The rearrangement uses TRBV5-4 and TRBJ1-2; no DNA is available, so the TRBD1 call from TCRdb remains unchecked. This receptor was identified in a human donor in good health. Material for sequencing was CD8+ T cells from PBMCs. This CDR3 reads CASSDSRLPFYGYTF. Drawing the rest from reference TRBV5-4 and TRBJ1-2, the complete variable domain is ETGVTQSPTHLIKTRGQQVTLRCSSQSGHNTVSWYQQALGQGPQFIFQYYREEENGRGNFPPRFSGLQFPNYSSELNVNALELDDSALYLCASSDSRLPFYGYTFGSGTRLTVV.